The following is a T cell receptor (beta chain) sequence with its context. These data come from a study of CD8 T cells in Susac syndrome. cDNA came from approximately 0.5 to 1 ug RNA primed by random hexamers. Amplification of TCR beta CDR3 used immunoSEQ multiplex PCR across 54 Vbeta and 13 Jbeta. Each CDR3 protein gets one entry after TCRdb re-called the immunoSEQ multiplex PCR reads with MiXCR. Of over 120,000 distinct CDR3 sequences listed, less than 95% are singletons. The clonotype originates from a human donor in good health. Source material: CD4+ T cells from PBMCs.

This CDR3 is CASSFGAGSGETQYF. The CDR3 nucleotides read TGCGCCAGCAGCTTTGGGGCTGGGTCTGGGGAGACCCAGTACTTC. The chain carries TRBV5-1 and TRBJ2-5, with D possibly being TRBD1 (5 bases). Germline assignment: CDR1 SGHRS and CDR2 YFSETQ. Trimming pared 2 bases from V and 5 bases from J, leaving 16 bases between. The CDR3 loop spans 15 amino acids. The whole variable domain, filled in from reference TRBV5-1 and TRBJ2-5, reads KAGVTQTPRYLIKTRGQQVTLSCSPISGHRSVSWYQQTPGQGLQFLFEYFSETQRNKGNFPGRFSGRQFSNSRSEMNVSTLELGDSALYLCASSFGAGSGETQYFGPGTRLLVL.